This T cell receptor (beta chain) was captured by sequencing in a study of identical twins. One entry per CDR3 protein results from TCRdb running MiXCR on the 5' RACE reads. Here the sample spans around 1.7 million distinct CDR3 sequences, about 32% being singletons. Per the germline V gene, CDR1 is SGHVT and CDR2 is SQSDAQ. The CDR3 consists of 14 residues. Losses at the gene ends were 1 base for V and 7 bases for J; bases not matched to a gene: 5. The V and J genes are TRBV7-4 and TRBJ1-1, with TRBD1 matching 8 bases. This clonotype was obtained from a newborn girl in good health. Sequenced sample: cord blood. This chain's CDR3 is CASSLGTGWSEAFF. CDR3 nucleotides: TGTGCCAGCAGCTTAGGGACAGGGTGGAGTGAAGCTTTCTTT.